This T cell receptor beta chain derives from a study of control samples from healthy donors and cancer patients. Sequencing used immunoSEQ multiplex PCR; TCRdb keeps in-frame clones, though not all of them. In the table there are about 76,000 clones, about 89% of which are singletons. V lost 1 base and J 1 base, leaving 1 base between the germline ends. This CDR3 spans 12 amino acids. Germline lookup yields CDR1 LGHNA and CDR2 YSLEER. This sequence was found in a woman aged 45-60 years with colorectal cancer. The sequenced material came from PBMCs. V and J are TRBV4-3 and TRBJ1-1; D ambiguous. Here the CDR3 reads CASSQGNTEAFF. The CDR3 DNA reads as TGCGCCAGCAGCCAAGGGAACACTGAAGCTTTCTTT.